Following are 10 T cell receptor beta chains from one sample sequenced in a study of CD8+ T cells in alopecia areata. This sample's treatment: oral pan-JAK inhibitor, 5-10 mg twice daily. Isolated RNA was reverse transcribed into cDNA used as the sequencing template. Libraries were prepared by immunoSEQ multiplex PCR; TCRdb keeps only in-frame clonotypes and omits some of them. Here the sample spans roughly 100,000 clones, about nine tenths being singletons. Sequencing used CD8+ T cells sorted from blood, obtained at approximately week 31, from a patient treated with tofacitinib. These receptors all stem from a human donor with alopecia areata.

The CDR3 region is CASSQITGLVYNEQFF. CDR3 bases: TGTGCCAGCAGCCAAATAACGGGACTGGTCTACAATGAGCAGTTCTTC. V and J are TRBV14 and TRBJ2-1; the D gene is possibly TRBD2 (6 bases). Germline V gene sequence: CDR1 SGHDN, CDR2 FVKESK. V was trimmed by 2 bases and J by 3 bases, leaving 14 bases between them. The CDR3 sequence is 16 residues long. Together with reference TRBV14 and TRBJ2-1, the CDR3 gives the full variable domain: EAGVTQFPSHSVIEKGQTVTLRCDPISGHDNLYWYRRVMGKEIKFLLHFVKESKQDESGMPNNRFLAERTGGTYSTLKVQPAELEDSGVYFCASSQITGLVYNEQFFGPGTRLTVL.

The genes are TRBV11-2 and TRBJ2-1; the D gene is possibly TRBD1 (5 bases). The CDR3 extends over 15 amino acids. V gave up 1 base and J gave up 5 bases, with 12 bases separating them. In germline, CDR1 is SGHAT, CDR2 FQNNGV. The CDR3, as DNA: TGTGCCAGCAGCTTAGCTAGGGGTTGGAACAATGAGCAGTTCTTC. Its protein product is CASSLARGWNNEQFF.

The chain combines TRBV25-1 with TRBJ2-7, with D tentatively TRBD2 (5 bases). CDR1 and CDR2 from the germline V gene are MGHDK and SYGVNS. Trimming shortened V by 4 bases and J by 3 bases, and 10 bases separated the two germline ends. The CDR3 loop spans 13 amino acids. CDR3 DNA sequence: TGTGCCAGCAGTGGGACTTTAAACTACGAGCAGTACTTC. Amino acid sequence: CASSGTLNYEQYF.

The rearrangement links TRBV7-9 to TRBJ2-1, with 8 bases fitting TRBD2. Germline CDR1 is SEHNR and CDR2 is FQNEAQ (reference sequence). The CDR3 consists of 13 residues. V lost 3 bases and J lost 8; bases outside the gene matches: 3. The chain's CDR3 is CASSFPGRDEQFF. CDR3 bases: TGTGCCAGCAGCTTTCCCGGGAGGGATGAGCAGTTCTTC.

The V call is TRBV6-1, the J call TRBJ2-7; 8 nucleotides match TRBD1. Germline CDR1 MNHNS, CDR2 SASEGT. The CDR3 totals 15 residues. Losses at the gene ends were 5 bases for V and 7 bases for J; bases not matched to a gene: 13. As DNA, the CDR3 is TGTGCCAGCAGTCCCGGGACAGGCTCCCTTTGGGAGCAGTACTTC. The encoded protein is CASSPGTGSLWEQYF.

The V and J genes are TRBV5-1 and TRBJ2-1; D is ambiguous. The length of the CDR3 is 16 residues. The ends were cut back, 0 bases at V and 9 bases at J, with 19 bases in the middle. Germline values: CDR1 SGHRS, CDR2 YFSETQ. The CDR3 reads CASSLEALQYRFEQFF. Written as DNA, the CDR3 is TGCGCCAGCAGCTTGGAGGCTCTGCAGTACAGATTTGAGCAGTTCTTC.

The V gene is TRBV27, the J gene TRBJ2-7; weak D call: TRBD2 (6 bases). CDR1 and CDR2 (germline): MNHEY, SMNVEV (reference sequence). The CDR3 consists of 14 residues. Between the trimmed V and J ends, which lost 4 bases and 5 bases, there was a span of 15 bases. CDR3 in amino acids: CASSSAYGSNEQYF. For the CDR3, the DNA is TGTGCCAGCAGTTCGGCCTACGGGAGTAACGAGCAGTACTTC.

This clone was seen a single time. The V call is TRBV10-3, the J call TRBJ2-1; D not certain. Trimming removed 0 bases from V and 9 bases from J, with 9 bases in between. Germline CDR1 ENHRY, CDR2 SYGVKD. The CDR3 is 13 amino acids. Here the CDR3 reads CAISESRLTEQFF. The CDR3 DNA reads TGTGCCATCAGTGAGTCTAGGCTTACTGAGCAGTTCTTC.

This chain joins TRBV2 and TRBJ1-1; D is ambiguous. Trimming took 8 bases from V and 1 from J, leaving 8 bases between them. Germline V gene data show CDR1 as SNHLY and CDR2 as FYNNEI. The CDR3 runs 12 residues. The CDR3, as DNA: TGTGCCAGCCTGGTGGAGAACACTGAAGCTTTCTTT. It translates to CASLVENTEAFF. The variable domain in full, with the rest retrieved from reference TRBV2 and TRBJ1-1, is EPEVTQTPSHQVTQMGQEVILRCVPISNHLYFYWYRQILGQKVEFLVSFYNNEISEKSEIFDDQFSVERPDGSNFTLKIRSTKLEDSAMYFCASLVENTEAFFGQGTRLTVV.

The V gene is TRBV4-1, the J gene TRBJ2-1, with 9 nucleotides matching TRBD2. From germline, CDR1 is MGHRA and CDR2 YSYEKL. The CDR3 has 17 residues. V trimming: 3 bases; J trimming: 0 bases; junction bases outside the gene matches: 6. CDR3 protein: CASSQILAGSSYNEQFF. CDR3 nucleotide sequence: TGCGCCAGCAGCCAGATTCTAGCGGGGAGCTCCTACAATGAGCAGTTCTTC.